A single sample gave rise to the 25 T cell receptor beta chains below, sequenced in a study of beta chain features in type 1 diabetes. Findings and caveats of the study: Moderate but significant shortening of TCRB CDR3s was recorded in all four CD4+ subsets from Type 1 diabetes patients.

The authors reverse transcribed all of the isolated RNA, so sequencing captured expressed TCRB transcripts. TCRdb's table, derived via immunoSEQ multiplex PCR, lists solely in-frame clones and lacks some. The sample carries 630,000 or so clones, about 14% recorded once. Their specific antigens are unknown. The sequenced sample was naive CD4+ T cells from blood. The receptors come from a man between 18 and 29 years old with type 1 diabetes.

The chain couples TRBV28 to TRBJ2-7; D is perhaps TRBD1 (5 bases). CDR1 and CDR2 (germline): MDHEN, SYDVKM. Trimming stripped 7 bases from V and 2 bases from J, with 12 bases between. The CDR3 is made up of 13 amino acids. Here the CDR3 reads CASTRAGTYEQYF. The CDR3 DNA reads TGTGCCAGCACCAGGGCTGGGACCTACGAGCAGTACTTC.

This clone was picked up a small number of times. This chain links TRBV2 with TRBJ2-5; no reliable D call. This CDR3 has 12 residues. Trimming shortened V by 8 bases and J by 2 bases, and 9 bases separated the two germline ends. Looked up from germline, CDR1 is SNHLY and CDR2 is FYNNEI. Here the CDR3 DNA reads TGTGCCAGCCGCCGGTATCAAGAGACCCAGTACTTC. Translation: CASRRYQETQYF.

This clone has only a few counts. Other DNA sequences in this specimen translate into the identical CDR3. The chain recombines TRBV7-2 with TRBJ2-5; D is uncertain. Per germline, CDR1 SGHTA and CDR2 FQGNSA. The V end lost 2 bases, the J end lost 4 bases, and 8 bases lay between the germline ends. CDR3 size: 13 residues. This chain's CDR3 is CASSLSGGETQYF. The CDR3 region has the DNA TGTGCCAGCAGCTTATCCGGCGGAGAGACCCAGTACTTC.

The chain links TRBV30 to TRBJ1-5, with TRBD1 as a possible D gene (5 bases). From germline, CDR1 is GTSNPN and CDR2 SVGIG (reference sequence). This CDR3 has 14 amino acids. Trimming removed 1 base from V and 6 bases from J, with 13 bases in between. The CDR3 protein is CAWSATSGGQPQHF. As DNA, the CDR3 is TGTGCCTGGAGTGCCACGTCGGGGGGTCAGCCCCAGCATTTT.

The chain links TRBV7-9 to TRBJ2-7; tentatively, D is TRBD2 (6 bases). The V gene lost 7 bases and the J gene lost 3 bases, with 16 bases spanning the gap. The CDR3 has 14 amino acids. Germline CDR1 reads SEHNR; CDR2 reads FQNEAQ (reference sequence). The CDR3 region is CASTSPGGNYEQYF. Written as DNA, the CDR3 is TGTGCCAGCACCTCCCCCGGGGGAAACTACGAGCAGTACTTC.

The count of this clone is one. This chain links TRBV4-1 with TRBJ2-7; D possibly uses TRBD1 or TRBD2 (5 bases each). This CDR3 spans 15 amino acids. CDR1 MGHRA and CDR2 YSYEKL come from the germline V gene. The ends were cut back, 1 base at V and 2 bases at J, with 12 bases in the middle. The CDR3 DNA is TGCGCCAGCAGCCAAGGTAGGGACGTCGCCTACGAGCAGTACTTC. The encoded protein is CASSQGRDVAYEQYF.

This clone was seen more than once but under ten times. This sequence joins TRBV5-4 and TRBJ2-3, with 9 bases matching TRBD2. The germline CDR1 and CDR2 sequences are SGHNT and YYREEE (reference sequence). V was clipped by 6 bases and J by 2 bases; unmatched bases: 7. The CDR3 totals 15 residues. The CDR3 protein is CASNLAGVITDTQYF. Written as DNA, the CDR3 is TGTGCCAGCAACTTAGCGGGAGTCATCACAGATACGCAGTATTTT. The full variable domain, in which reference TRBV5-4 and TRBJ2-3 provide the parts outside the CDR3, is ETGVTQSPTHLIKTRGQQVTLRCSSQSGHNTVSWYQQALGQGPQFIFQYYREEENGRGNFPPRFSGLQFPNYSSELNVNALELDDSALYLCASNLAGVITDTQYFGPGTRLTVL.

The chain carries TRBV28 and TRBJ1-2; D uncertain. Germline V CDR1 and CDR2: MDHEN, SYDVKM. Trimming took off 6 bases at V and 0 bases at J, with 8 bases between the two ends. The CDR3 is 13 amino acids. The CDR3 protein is CASRVSSNYGYTF. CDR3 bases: TGTGCCAGCAGGGTGTCCTCTAACTATGGCTACACCTTC.

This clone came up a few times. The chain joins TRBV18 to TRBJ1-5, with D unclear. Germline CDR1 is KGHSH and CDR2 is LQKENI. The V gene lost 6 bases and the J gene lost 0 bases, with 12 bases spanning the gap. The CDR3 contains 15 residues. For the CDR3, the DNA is TGTGCCAGCTCCCTCTCGAGACTTAGCAATCAGCCCCAGCATTTT. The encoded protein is CASSLSRLSNQPQHF.

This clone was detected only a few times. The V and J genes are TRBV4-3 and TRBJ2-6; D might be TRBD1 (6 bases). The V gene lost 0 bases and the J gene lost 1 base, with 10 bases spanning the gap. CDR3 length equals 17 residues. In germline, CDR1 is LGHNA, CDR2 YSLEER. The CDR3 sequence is CASSQELGASGANVLTF. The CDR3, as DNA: TGCGCCAGCAGCCAAGAATTGGGGGCGTCTGGGGCCAACGTCCTGACTTTC.

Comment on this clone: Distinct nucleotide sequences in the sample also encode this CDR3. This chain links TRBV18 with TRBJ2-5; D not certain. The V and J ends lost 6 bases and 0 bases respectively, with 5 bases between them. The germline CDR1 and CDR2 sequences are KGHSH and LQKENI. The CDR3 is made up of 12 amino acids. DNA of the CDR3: TGTGCCAGCTCCCCGTACCAAGAGACCCAGTACTTC. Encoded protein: CASSPYQETQYF.

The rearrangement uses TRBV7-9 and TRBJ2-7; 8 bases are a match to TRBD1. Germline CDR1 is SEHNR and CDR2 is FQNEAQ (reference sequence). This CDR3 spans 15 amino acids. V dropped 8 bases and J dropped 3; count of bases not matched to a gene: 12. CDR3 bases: TGTGCCAGCCACATGCAGGGGGCGCCTTACTACGAGCAGTACTTC. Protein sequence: CASHMQGAPYYEQYF.

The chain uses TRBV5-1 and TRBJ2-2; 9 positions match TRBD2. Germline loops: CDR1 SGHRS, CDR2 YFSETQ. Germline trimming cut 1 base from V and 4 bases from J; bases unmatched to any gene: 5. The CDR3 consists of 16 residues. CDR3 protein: CASSLPSGGITGELFF. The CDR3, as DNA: TGCGCCAGCAGCTTGCCCAGCGGGGGGATCACCGGGGAGCTGTTTTTT.

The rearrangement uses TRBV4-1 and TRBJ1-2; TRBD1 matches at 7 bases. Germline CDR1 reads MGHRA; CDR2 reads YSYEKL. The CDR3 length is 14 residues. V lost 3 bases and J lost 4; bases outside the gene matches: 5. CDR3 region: CASSQEDRVYGYTF. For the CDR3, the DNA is TGCGCCAGCAGCCAGGAAGACAGGGTCTATGGCTACACCTTC.

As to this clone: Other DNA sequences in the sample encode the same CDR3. CDR3 nucleotide sequence: TGTGCCTGGAGCCGCCCCGGGGAGCTGTTTTTT. It yields the protein CAWSRPGELFF. This sequence joins TRBV30 and TRBJ2-2, with D uncertain. The CDR3 contains 11 residues. The germline CDR1 and CDR2 sequences are GTSNPN and SVGIG (reference sequence). Trimming removed 3 bases from V and 6 bases from J, with 5 bases in between.

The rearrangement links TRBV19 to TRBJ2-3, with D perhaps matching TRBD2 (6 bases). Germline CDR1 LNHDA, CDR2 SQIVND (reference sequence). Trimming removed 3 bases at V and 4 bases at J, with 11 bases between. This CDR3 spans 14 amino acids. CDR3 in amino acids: CASSIGGVADTQYF. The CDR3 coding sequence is TGTGCCAGTAGTATTGGAGGGGTCGCAGATACGCAGTATTTT. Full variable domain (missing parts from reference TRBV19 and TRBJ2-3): DGGITQSPKYLFRKEGQNVTLSCEQNLNHDAMYWYRQDPGQGLRLIYYSQIVNDFQKGDIAEGYSVSREKKESFPLTVTSAQKNPTAFYLCASSIGGVADTQYFGPGTRLTVL.

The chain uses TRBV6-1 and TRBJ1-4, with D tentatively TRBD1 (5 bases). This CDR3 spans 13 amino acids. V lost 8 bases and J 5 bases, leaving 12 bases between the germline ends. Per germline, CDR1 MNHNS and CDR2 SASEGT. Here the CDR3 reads CASDGGGNEKLFF. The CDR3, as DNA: TGTGCCAGCGACGGGGGAGGAAATGAAAAACTGTTTTTT.

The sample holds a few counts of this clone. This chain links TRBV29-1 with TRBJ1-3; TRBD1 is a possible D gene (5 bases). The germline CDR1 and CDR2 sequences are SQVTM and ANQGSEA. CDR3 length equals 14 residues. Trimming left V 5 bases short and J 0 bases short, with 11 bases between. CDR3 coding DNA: TGCAGCGTTCGGGGACCCTCCTCTGGAAACACCATATATTTT. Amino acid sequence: CSVRGPSSGNTIYF.

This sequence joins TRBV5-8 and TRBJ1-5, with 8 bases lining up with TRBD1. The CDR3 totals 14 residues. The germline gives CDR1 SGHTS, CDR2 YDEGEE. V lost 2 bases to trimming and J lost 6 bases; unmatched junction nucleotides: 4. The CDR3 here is CASSLEQGGQPQHF. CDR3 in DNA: TGTGCCAGCAGCTTAGAACAGGGGGGTCAGCCCCAGCATTTT.

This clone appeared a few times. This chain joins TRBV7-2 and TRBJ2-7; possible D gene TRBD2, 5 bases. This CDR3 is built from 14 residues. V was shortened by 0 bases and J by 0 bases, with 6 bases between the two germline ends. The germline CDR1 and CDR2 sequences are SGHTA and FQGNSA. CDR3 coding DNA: TGTGCCAGCAGCTTAGCGGGAGACTCCTACGAGCAGTACTTC. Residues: CASSLAGDSYEQYF.

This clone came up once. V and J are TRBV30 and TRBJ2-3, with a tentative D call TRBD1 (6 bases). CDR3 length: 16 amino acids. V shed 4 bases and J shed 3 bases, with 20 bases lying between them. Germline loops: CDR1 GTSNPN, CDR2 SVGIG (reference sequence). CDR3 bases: TGTGCCTGGAATGGACAGACACAAACGGCGACAGATACGCAGTATTTT. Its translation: CAWNGQTQTATDTQYF.

The CDR3 DNA is TGTGCCAGCAGCCTAGCAGACGAGCAGTTCTTC. Encoded protein: CASSLADEQFF. The V call is TRBV2, the J call TRBJ2-1, with D perhaps TRBD2 (5 bases). CDR1 and CDR2 (germline): SNHLY, FYNNEI. The length of the CDR3 is 11 residues. The V end lost 6 bases, the J end lost 10 bases, and 10 bases lay between the germline ends.

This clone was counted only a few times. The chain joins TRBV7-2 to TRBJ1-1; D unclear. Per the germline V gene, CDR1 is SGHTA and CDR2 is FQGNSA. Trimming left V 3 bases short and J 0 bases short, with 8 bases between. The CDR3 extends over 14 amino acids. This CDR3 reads CASSLYGMNTEAFF. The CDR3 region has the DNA TGTGCCAGCAGCTTGTACGGCATGAACACTGAAGCTTTCTTT.

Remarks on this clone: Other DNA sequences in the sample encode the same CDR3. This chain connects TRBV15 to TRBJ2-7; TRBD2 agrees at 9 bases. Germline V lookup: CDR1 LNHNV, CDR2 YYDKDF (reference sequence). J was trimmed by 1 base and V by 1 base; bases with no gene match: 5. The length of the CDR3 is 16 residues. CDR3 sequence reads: CATSRGLAGSSYEQYF. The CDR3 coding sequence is TGTGCCACCAGCAGAGGGCTAGCGGGGTCTTCCTACGAGCAGTACTTC.

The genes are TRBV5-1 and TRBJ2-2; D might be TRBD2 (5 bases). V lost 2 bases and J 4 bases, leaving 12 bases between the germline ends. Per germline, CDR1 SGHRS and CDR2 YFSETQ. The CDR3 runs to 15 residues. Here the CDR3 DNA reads TGCGCCAGCAGCTTACAGCGGACGGGCACCGGGGAGCTGTTTTTT. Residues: CASSLQRTGTGELFF.